Reported below is one T cell receptor beta chain. Antigen specificity is unknown. V lost 1 base, J lost 2 bases, and 9 bases lay in between. This CDR3 is 14 amino acids long. Germline V gene sequence: CDR1 MDHEN, CDR2 SYDVKM. This entry comes from a study of PD-1 blockade in classical Hodgkin lymphoma. Whole-study findings and limits: The study reported lower baseline TCR diversity in newly diagnosed patients than in healthy donors. The origin of the repertoire differences remains undefined, with disease activity or prior therapy as possible causes.

The time point is: newly diagnosed, previously untreated cHL patient sample. The protocol was immunoSEQ multiplex PCR, while the TCRdb copy is restricted to in-frame clones and leaves out a portion. The sample carries about 47,000 clones, approximately 90% recorded once. The chain couples TRBV28 to TRBJ2-7; no definite D call. The TCR originated in a human donor with classical Hodgkin lymphoma. The sequencing input was peripheral blood mononuclear cells (PBMCs). CDR3 in amino acids: CASSLSVTPYEQYF. DNA for the CDR3: TGTGCCAGCAGTTTATCGGTCACCCCCTACGAGCAGTACTTC.